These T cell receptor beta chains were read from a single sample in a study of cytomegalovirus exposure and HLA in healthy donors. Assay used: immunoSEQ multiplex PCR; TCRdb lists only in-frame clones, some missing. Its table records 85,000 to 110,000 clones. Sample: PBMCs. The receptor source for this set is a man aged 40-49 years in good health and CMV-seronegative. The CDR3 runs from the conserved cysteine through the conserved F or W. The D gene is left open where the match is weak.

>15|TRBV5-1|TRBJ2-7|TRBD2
TGCGCCAGCAGCTGGACGACTAGCGGGACTTACGAGCAGTACTTC
CASSWTTSGTYEQYF
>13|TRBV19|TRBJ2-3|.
TGTGCCAGTAGTACGCCGGGACTCCAAACGCAGTATTTT
CASSTPGLQTQYF
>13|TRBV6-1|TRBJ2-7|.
TGTGCCAGCAGCCAGGGGCCCTCCTACGAGCAGTACTTC
CASSQGPSYEQYF
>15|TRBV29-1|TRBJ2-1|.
TGCAGCGTGCCCTTCCCTCTGGGCCCCCACAATGAGCAGTTCTTC
CSVPFPLGPHNEQFF
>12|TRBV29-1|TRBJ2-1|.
TGCAGCGTTGGGACAGTGGATCGTGAGCAGTTCTTC
CSVGTVDREQFF
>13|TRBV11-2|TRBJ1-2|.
TGTGCCAGCAGCCACACGTCAGGGGCTGGCTACACCTTC
CASSHTSGAGYTF
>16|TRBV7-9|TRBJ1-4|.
TGTGCCAGCAGCTTAGCGGGCCAGGTTACTAATGAAAAACTGTTTTTT
CASSLAGQVTNEKLFF
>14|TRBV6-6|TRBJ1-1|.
TGTGCCAGCAGTTACCAAACAGGGAACACTGAAGCTTTCTTT
CASSYQTGNTEAFF
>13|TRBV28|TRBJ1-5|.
TGTGCCAGCCAAGAGGATAGCAATCAGCCCCAGCATTTT
CASQEDSNQPQHF
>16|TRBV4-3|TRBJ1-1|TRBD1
TGCGCCAGCAGCCCGACCGGGACAGGGTGGGCCACTGAAGCTTTCTTT
CASSPTGTGWATEAFF
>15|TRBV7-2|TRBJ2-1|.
TGTGCCAGCAGCTTGGCGGGGAGCTCCTACAATGAGCAGTTCTTC
CASSLAGSSYNEQFF
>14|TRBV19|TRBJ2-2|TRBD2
TGTGCCAGTAGCTGGACTAGCGGGACCGGGGAGCTGTTTTTT
CASSWTSGTGELFF
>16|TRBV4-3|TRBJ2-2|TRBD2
TGCGCCAGCAGCCTACAGCTAGCGGGAGGGCCCGGGGAGCTGTTTTTT
CASSLQLAGGPGELFF
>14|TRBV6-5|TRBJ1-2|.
TGTGCCAGCAGTTACGACAGCCTTAACTATGGCTACGCCTTC
CASSYDSLNYGYAF
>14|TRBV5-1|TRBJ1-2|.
TGCGCCAGCAGACCGATCCCGGGAGAAGGAGGCTACACCTTC
CASRPIPGEGGYTF
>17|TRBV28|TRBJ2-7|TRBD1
TGTGCCAGCAGTTTATCGACAGGGGGTACCCGCTCCTACGAGCAGTACTTC
CASSLSTGGTRSYEQYF
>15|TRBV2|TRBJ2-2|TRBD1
TGTGCCAGCATCCTTCGGACAGGGGCGACCGGGGAGCTGTTTTTT
CASILRTGATGELFF